This T cell receptor (beta chain) was documented in a study of blood T cells in healthy people across ages. Caucasian individuals from Russia who were healthy and aged about 6 to 95 acted as donors. Every donor contributed about 10 milliliters of peripheral blood by blood draw. Findings of the study overall: Significant beta diversity loss was already apparent by age roughly 38, declining roughly linearly. Shifts in expanded clonotypes may have been confounded by donor CMV status, which was unknown.

Notes on this clonotype: Its antigen is unknown.

A second PCR of roughly 7 to 11 cycles used a sample-barcoded 5' primer and a J-beta primer mix. TCRdb processed the 5' RACE reads anew with MiXCR; each CDR3 protein has one entry. The repertoire has about 1,400,000 distinct CDR3 sequences, around 39% of them found once; the top ten carry approximately 7.9%. This CDR3 has 15 amino acids. The V gene's germline CDR1 is DFQATT and CDR2 SNEGSKA (reference sequence). V was shortened by 5 bases and J by 2 bases, with 18 bases between the two germline ends. The sample consisted of blood. This receptor was identified in a woman aged 18-30 years in good health. J is TRBJ1-2 and V is TRBV20-1, with a tentative D call TRBD1 (6 bases). The CDR3, as DNA: TGCAGTGCTGGTTTATTGCCTCAGGGGAACTATGGCTACACCTTC. This codes for CSAGLLPQGNYGYTF.